This passage covers 16 T cell receptor beta chains from one sample sequenced in a study of radiotherapy plus CTLA-4 blockade in lung cancer. TCRdb keeps only in-frame clones here, not all; method: immunoSEQ multiplex PCR. Of tens of thousands of clones listed, approximately 82% are singletons. Sequencing used peripheral blood, obtained from a patient treated with radiotherapy plus ipilimumab. The receptors stem from a human donor with non-small cell lung cancer who had stable disease on radiotherapy plus ipilimumab.

The rearrangement uses TRBV18 and TRBJ1-2; maybe TRBD1 (5 bases). Looked up from germline, CDR1 is KGHSH and CDR2 is LQKENI. The CDR3 consists of 15 residues. The germline V and J ends were trimmed by 6 bases and 1 base, with 15 bases remaining between them. The CDR3 nucleotides are TGTGCCAGCTCCCACTCGGGGGGAGATAACTATGGCTACACCTTC. Protein: CASSHSGGDNYGYTF.

The chain is built from TRBV6-1 and TRBJ2-7; D is unresolved. Trimming took off 2 bases at V and 4 bases at J, with 9 bases between the two ends. CDR1 MNHNS and CDR2 SASEGT come from the germline V gene. The CDR3 covers 13 residues. CDR3 bases: TGTGCCAGCAGTGAAAATGCCGCTTACGAGCAGTACGTC. This translates into CASSENAAYEQYV.

The chain couples TRBV2 to TRBJ2-5; D is unclear. V lost 6 bases to trimming and J lost 5 bases, with 16 bases between them. This CDR3 is built from 14 residues. In germline, CDR1 is SNHLY, CDR2 FYNNEI. CDR3 DNA: TGTGCCAGCAGGATCACGATAGGCGGTGAGACCCAGTACTTC. It translates to CASRITIGGETQYF. The whole variable domain, remainder taken from reference TRBV2 and TRBJ2-5, is EPEVTQTPSHQVTQMGQEVILRCVPISNHLYFYWYRQILGQKVEFLVSFYNNEISEKSEIFDDQFSVERPDGSNFTLKIRSTKLEDSAMYFCASRITIGGETQYFGPGTRLLVL.

The rearrangement uses TRBV28 and TRBJ1-1; D call uncertain. CDR1 and CDR2 from the germline V gene are MDHEN and SYDVKM. Trimming cost V 8 bases and J 1 base, with 23 bases left between them. CDR3 length: 17 amino acids. CDR3 coding DNA: TGTGCCAGCCCCCCCGCCGAGGGCGGAATAGGGAACACTGAAGCTTTCTTT. Protein: CASPPAEGGIGNTEAFF.

V and J are TRBV29-1 and TRBJ1-1, with D maybe TRBD1 (5 bases). V lost 7 bases and J 5 bases, leaving 17 bases between the germline ends. Germline CDR1 is SQVTM and CDR2 is ANQGSEA. The CDR3 has 13 residues. Here the CDR3 reads CSALLGLGTEAFF. CDR3 in DNA: TGCAGCGCCCTCCTGGGGCTGGGAACTGAAGCTTTCTTT.

This chain uses TRBV4-3 with TRBJ1-2; TRBD1 is a possible D gene (5 bases). Trimming removed 1 base from V and 3 bases from J, with 9 bases in between. Germline V CDR1 and CDR2: LGHNA, YSLEER. This CDR3 is 14 amino acids long. In DNA form, the CDR3 reads TGCGCCAGCAGCCAAGGGACACTCGACTATGGCTACACCTTC. Translation gives CASSQGTLDYGYTF.

A few counts support this clone. The rearrangement links TRBV6-5 to TRBJ1-3; D not certain. The CDR3 is 14 residues long. Germline lookup yields CDR1 MNHEY and CDR2 SVGAGI. The V and J ends lost 8 bases and 8 bases respectively, with 19 bases between them. CDR3 in DNA: TGTGCCAGCCAGGAGGGCCGGCGTGCGGACACCATATATTTT. It yields the protein CASQEGRRADTIYF.

The rearrangement links TRBV28 to TRBJ1-5; maybe TRBD1 (6 bases). From germline, CDR1 is MDHEN and CDR2 SYDVKM. The length of the CDR3 is 16 residues. Trimming stripped 3 bases from V and 0 bases from J, with 12 bases between. CDR3 sequence: CASSFGTSYSNQPQHF. The CDR3 nucleotides read TGTGCCAGCAGTTTTGGGACAAGTTATAGCAATCAGCCCCAGCATTTT.

CDR3 sequence: CASSLSGTDSPLHF. CDR3 in DNA: TGTGCCAGCAGCTTGTCAGGGACGGATTCACCCCTCCACTTT. J is TRBJ1-6 and V is TRBV5-4; weak D call: TRBD1 (5 bases). V lost 1 base and J lost 8, with 10 bases in between. The CDR3 totals 14 residues. CDR1 is SGHNT, CDR2 YYREEE, per germline (reference sequence).

The chain has TRBV19 and TRBJ1-1; D unclear. CDR3 size: 11 residues. Germline assignment: CDR1 LNHDA and CDR2 SQIVND (reference sequence). V was shortened by 4 bases and J by 5 bases, with 5 bases between the two germline ends. CDR3 sequence reads: CASSTGTEAFF. The CDR3 coding sequence is TGTGCCAGTAGTACGGGGACTGAAGCTTTCTTT.

This clone was seen just once. The chain couples TRBV6-6 to TRBJ1-4, with TRBD1 matching over 8 bases. The V and J ends lost 6 bases and 7 bases, in that order; junction bases with no gene match: 10. This CDR3 is 15 amino acids long. Germline V gene sequence: CDR1 MNHNY, CDR2 SVGAGI (reference sequence). The CDR3 nucleotides read TGTGCCAGCAGGCAAACAGGGGGAGGTCCTGAAAAACTGTTTTTT. Protein product: CASRQTGGGPEKLFF.

The J gene is TRBJ2-2, the V gene TRBV19; the D gene could be TRBD1 or TRBD2 (5 bases each). V shed 6 bases and J shed 2 bases, with 10 bases lying between them. This CDR3 is built from 14 residues. Germline lookup yields CDR1 LNHDA and CDR2 SQIVND (reference sequence). This chain's CDR3 is CASRVGANTGELFF. The CDR3 coding sequence is TGTGCCAGTAGAGTCGGGGCAAACACCGGGGAGCTGTTTTTT.

CDR3 sequence: CASSLGRGYNSPLHF. Here the CDR3 DNA reads TGTGCCAGCAGTTTGGGGAGGGGGTATAATTCACCCCTCCACTTT. The rearrangement uses TRBV28 and TRBJ1-6; possibly TRBD1 for D (6 bases). Trimming shortened V by 3 bases and J by 4 bases, and 10 bases separated the two germline ends. The CDR3 runs to 15 residues. CDR1 is MDHEN and CDR2 is SYDVKM in the germline V gene.

This chain uses TRBV6-5 with TRBJ1-5, with D tentatively TRBD1 (6 bases). Germline assignment: CDR1 MNHEY and CDR2 SVGAGI. This CDR3 is 15 amino acids long. With 6 bases removed from V and 2 bases from J, the gap between germline ends came to 14 bases. CDR3: CASRWDNGGNQPQHF. Written as DNA, the CDR3 is TGTGCCAGCAGATGGGACAATGGAGGCAATCAGCCCCAGCATTTT.

The rearrangement links TRBV5-1 to TRBJ2-3; no firm D call. The CDR3 totals 14 residues. Germline V gene data show CDR1 as SGHRS and CDR2 as YFSETQ. The V and J ends lost 4 bases and 0 bases respectively, with 9 bases between them. The CDR3 spells CASSIDSSTDTQYF. The CDR3 DNA follows: TGCGCCAGCAGCATCGACTCTAGCACAGATACGCAGTATTTT.

The CDR3 reads CASSTSLVGGYTF. For the CDR3, the DNA is TGTGCCAGCAGCACCAGCTTAGTGGGAGGCTACACCTTC. This chain links TRBV21-1 with TRBJ1-2. TRBV21-1 is noted as a pseudogene. This CDR3 contains 13 residues.